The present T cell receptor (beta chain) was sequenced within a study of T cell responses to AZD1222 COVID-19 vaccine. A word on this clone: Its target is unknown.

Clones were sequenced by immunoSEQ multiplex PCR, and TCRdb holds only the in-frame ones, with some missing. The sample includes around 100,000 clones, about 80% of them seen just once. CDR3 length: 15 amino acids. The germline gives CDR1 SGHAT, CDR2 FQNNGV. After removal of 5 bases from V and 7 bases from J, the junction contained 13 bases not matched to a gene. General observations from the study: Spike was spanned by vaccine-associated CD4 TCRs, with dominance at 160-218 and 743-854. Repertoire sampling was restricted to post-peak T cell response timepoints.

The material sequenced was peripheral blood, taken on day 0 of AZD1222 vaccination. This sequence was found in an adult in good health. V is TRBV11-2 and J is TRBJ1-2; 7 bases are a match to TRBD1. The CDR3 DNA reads TGTGCCAGCAGCGGCGATGGGGGGACAGTGGGTGGCTACACCTTC. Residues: CASSGDGGTVGGYTF.